Listed here are 28 T cell receptor beta chains from one sample, sequenced in a study of shared clonotypes between healthy human individuals. Generated by immunoSEQ multiplex PCR, the TCRdb table keeps only in-frame clones and is missing some. The profile covers roughly 1,000,000 clones, with around 78% appearing a single time and roughly 0.61% taken by the ten largest. The source material was memory CD4+ T cells from PBMCs. Subset specified: CD45RA-negative fraction. These receptors were taken from a man younger than 35 in good health. Some clones in this sample may be carry-over from other donors' samples.

The chain is built from TRBV7-8 and TRBJ2-5; D is uncertain. The CDR3 has 14 amino acids. V was trimmed by 4 bases and J by 2 bases, leaving 11 bases between them. Germline lookup yields CDR1 SGHVS and CDR2 FQNEAQ. For the CDR3, the DNA is TGTGCCAGCAGCTCCACAATGGGACAAGAGACCCAGTACTTC. Translated, it gives CASSSTMGQETQYF.

Remarks on this clone: Within the sample, other DNA sequences also encode this same CDR3. This chain connects TRBV19 to TRBJ2-7, with D hard to call. The V and J ends lost 4 bases and 1 base respectively, with 5 bases between them. CDR1 LNHDA and CDR2 SQIVND come from the germline V gene (reference sequence). The CDR3 runs to 12 residues. The CDR3 spells CASSRGSYEQYF. CDR3 DNA sequence: TGTGCCAGTAGTAGGGGTTCCTACGAGCAGTACTTC.

This sequence joins TRBV6-5 and TRBJ1-2; D not resolved. The CDR3 is 15 residues long. V was shortened by 6 bases and J by 6 bases, with 20 bases between the two germline ends. Per the germline V gene, CDR1 is MNHEY and CDR2 is SVGAGI. The CDR3 protein is CASRSPGWQPHGYTF. The CDR3 bases are TGTGCCAGCAGATCCCCAGGATGGCAGCCACATGGCTACACCTTC.

The chain recombines TRBV7-8 with TRBJ1-5, with TRBD1 matching 7 bases. With 2 bases clipped from V and 6 bases from J, the junction kept 7 bases outside the gene matches. This CDR3 spans 15 amino acids. Germline CDR1 SGHVS, CDR2 FQNEAQ. Written as DNA, the CDR3 is TGTGCCAGCAGCTTATACACAGGGGAGGGTCAGCCCCAGCATTTT. This codes for CASSLYTGEGQPQHF.

The chain employs TRBV28 and TRBJ2-1; TRBD1 might be the D (5 bases). From germline, CDR1 is MDHEN and CDR2 SYDVKM. V lost 7 bases and J 3 bases, leaving 16 bases between the germline ends. The CDR3 consists of 15 residues. This CDR3 reads CASTPVGPLYNEQFF. CDR3 bases: TGTGCCAGCACCCCCGTGGGGCCCCTCTACAATGAGCAGTTCTTC.

J is TRBJ2-1 and V is TRBV11-2, with a tentative D call TRBD1 (5 bases). Germline loops: CDR1 SGHAT, CDR2 FQNNGV. The CDR3 covers 14 residues. V was trimmed by 6 bases and J by 2 bases, leaving 11 bases between them. The DNA of the CDR3 is TGTGCCAGCAGACAGGCGTCGGCCTACAATGAGCAGTTCTTC. Encoded protein: CASRQASAYNEQFF.

V usage is TRBV6-1 and J usage is TRBJ1-1; D is ambiguous. This CDR3 is 17 amino acids long. Germline V gene data show CDR1 as MNHNS and CDR2 as SASEGT. V was cut by 2 bases and J by 2 bases, with 18 bases left in between. As DNA, the CDR3 is TGTGCCAGCAGTGAAACCCCCGGCAGAGGTGTTAACACTGAAGCTTTCTTT. Translated: CASSETPGRGVNTEAFF.

The rearrangement uses TRBV11-2 and TRBJ2-1, with D unclear. The germline gives CDR1 SGHAT, CDR2 FQNNGV. The V and J ends lost 5 bases and 12 bases respectively, with 11 bases between them. This CDR3 is built from 11 residues. In DNA, the CDR3 is TGTGCCAGCAGCCCACTTCAACGGCAGTTCTTC. Translating gives CASSPLQRQFF.

This chain connects TRBV5-1 to TRBJ1-1; possibly TRBD1 for D (5 bases). CDR1 is SGHRS and CDR2 is YFSETQ in the germline V gene. V was clipped by 1 base and J by 0 bases, with 10 bases between them. This CDR3 contains 15 residues. CDR3 protein: CASSLFDSMNTEAFF. The CDR3 DNA follows: TGCGCCAGCAGCTTGTTCGACAGCATGAACACTGAAGCTTTCTTT.

This clone was observed a handful of times. J is TRBJ1-1 and V is TRBV11-2; unclear D gene. V was trimmed by 3 bases and J by 5 bases, leaving 19 bases between them. CDR3 length equals 16 residues. In germline, CDR1 is SGHAT, CDR2 FQNNGV. The CDR3 here is CASSLISTVRGTEAFF. As DNA, the CDR3 is TGTGCCAGCAGCTTGATCTCAACGGTTCGGGGTACTGAAGCTTTCTTT.

The rearrangement uses TRBV2 and TRBJ1-5; 8 nucleotides match TRBD1. This CDR3 contains 16 residues. V was clipped by 7 bases and J by 4 bases; unmatched bases: 12. CDR1 SNHLY and CDR2 FYNNEI come from the germline V gene. The CDR3 spells CASTTGTGLGNQPQHF. Here the CDR3 DNA reads TGTGCCAGCACCACAGGGACAGGATTAGGAAATCAGCCCCAGCATTTT.

The chain recombines TRBV5-1 with TRBJ2-7; D gene ambiguous. Trimming left V 4 bases short and J 6 bases short, with 17 bases between. This CDR3 comprises 14 residues. Germline lookup yields CDR1 SGHRS and CDR2 YFSETQ. The CDR3 spells CASSRAGDASEQYF. The CDR3 DNA sequence: TGCGCCAGCAGCCGGGCAGGAGACGCATCCGAGCAGTACTTC. The variable domain in full, with the rest retrieved from reference TRBV5-1 and TRBJ2-7, is KAGVTQTPRYLIKTRGQQVTLSCSPISGHRSVSWYQQTPGQGLQFLFEYFSETQRNKGNFPGRFSGRQFSNSRSEMNVSTLELGDSALYLCASSRAGDASEQYFGPGTRLTVT.

The chain combines TRBV10-2 with TRBJ2-4; a weak D match, TRBD2 (6 bases). Germline CDR1 reads WSHSY; CDR2 reads SAAADI. The CDR3 has 17 residues. With 1 base removed from V and 0 bases from J, the gap between germline ends came to 13 bases. CDR3 sequence reads: CASSEWEASLAKNIQYF. Written as DNA, the CDR3 is TGCGCCAGCAGTGAGTGGGAGGCATCCTTAGCCAAAAACATTCAGTACTTC.

V gene TRBV28 combines with J gene TRBJ2-3, with TRBD2 matching 8 bases. After removal of 2 bases from V and 7 bases from J, the junction contained 5 bases not matched to a gene. From germline, CDR1 is MDHEN and CDR2 SYDVKM. The CDR3 consists of 14 residues. This chain's CDR3 is CASSLQAGAYTQYF. CDR3 in DNA: TGTGCCAGCAGTTTACAAGCGGGAGCTTATACGCAGTATTTT.

The sample holds one count of this clone. The chain combines TRBV11-2 with TRBJ2-7; tentative D call: TRBD2 (6 bases). This CDR3 has 14 residues. The V gene lost 1 base and the J gene lost 6 bases, with 13 bases spanning the gap. In germline, CDR1 is SGHAT, CDR2 FQNNGV. The CDR3 bases are TGTGCCAGCAGCTTAGGGCGGGAAGCCTCCGAGCAGTACTTC. Its protein product is CASSLGREASEQYF.

V and J are TRBV5-6 and TRBJ1-1; TRBD1 aligns across 11 bases. The CDR3 consists of 16 residues. The germline V gene has CDR1 SGHDT and CDR2 YYEEEE. Trimming at V came to 1 base and at J to 0 bases, leaving 2 bases not matched to a gene. As DNA, the CDR3 is TGTGCCAGCAGCTTGTGGACAGGGGGCATGAACACTGAAGCTTTCTTT. Protein: CASSLWTGGMNTEAFF.

The chain combines TRBV10-3 with TRBJ2-7; D not certain. The ends were cut back, 3 bases at V and 4 bases at J, with 10 bases in the middle. Germline V gene data show CDR1 as ENHRY and CDR2 as SYGVKD. The CDR3 extends over 13 amino acids. The CDR3: CAISDQTRYEQYF. DNA for the CDR3: TGTGCCATCAGTGACCAAACCCGTTACGAGCAGTACTTC.

The CDR3 nucleotides are TGTGCCAGCAGTGACGGACCCCTAGGACAGGGCGAAGCTTTCTTT. The encoded protein is CASSDGPLGQGEAFF. This chain connects TRBV6-4 to TRBJ1-1; 8 nucleotides match TRBD1. The V gene's germline CDR1 is MRHNA and CDR2 SNTAGT. The CDR3 is made up of 15 amino acids. Trimming took 2 bases from V and 8 from J; bases not matched to a gene: 10.

The CDR3 coding sequence is TGTGCCAGCAGCCGGGACGTCGGGGAGCTGTTTTTT. Protein sequence: CASSRDVGELFF. The chain links TRBV7-9 to TRBJ2-2; D could derive from TRBD1 or TRBD2 (5 bases each). The CDR3 is made up of 12 amino acids. With 5 bases removed from V and 7 bases from J, the gap between germline ends came to 8 bases. Germline lookup yields CDR1 SEHNR and CDR2 FQNEAQ (reference sequence).

This clone was recorded once. The V gene is TRBV6-5, the J gene TRBJ1-5, with D possibly being TRBD1 (5 bases). Deletions cut 6 bases from V and 7 bases from J, with 13 bases between. The CDR3 spans 13 residues. Germline CDR1 reads MNHEY; CDR2 reads SVGAGI. This CDR3 is CASSLQVSQPQHF. The CDR3 nucleotides read TGTGCCAGCAGCTTACAGGTTTCCCAGCCCCAGCATTTT.

This clone occurred a few times. The V and J genes are TRBV7-6 and TRBJ2-7; 9 bases match TRBD1. The CDR3 consists of 14 residues. Germline lookup yields CDR1 SGHVS and CDR2 FNYEAQ. The J segment lost 5 bases and the V segment lost 4 bases, leaving 6 bases of the junction unmatched. The CDR3 sequence is CASSSWTGVDEQYF. CDR3 nucleotides: TGTGCCAGCAGCTCGTGGACAGGGGTCGACGAGCAGTACTTC.

The rearrangement joins TRBV19 to TRBJ1-2; 7 nucleotides align to TRBD1. Germline V gives CDR1 LNHDA, CDR2 SQIVND (reference sequence). The CDR3 runs to 15 residues. V shed 8 bases, J shed 1 base, and the junction held 10 bases outside the gene matches. In DNA form, the CDR3 reads TGTGCCAGTGGGGACCGGGCAGGGGGTAACTATGGCTACACCTTC. This translates into CASGDRAGGNYGYTF.

The chain joins TRBV10-2 to TRBJ2-2, with TRBD2 identical over 8 bases. This CDR3 region has 16 residues. The V and J ends lost 0 bases and 5 bases, in that order; junction bases with no gene match: 5. CDR1 is WSHSY, CDR2 SAAADI, per germline. For the CDR3, the DNA is TGCGCCAGCAGTGAGTCTACGGGAGGGGGGACCGGGGAGCTGTTTTTT. Protein: CASSESTGGGTGELFF.

The chain carries TRBV5-1 and TRBJ2-7; 7 bases agree with TRBD2. Germline CDR1 and CDR2: SGHRS and YFSETQ. Trimming took 0 bases from V and 5 from J; bases not matched to a gene: 5. The CDR3 is 14 amino acids. As DNA, the CDR3 is TGCGCCAGCAGCTTGGGACTAGCAAAGGACGAGCAGTACTTC. This translates into CASSLGLAKDEQYF.

V gene TRBV28 combines with J gene TRBJ2-7, with D uncertain. Trimming took 6 bases from V and 5 from J, leaving 14 bases between them. In germline, CDR1 is MDHEN, CDR2 SYDVKM. The CDR3 has 13 amino acids. The CDR3 region is CASSRVLLNEQYF. The CDR3 bases are TGTGCCAGCAGCCGGGTCCTCCTGAACGAGCAGTACTTC.

This chain connects TRBV10-1 to TRBJ2-7; the D gene is possibly TRBD1 (5 bases). In germline, CDR1 is WNHNN, CDR2 SYGVQD (reference sequence). The CDR3 extends over 14 amino acids. V was clipped by 3 bases and J by 3 bases, with 12 bases between them. The CDR3 loop is CASSDLGRGYEQYF. The CDR3 DNA sequence: TGCGCCAGCAGTGATCTGGGGCGCGGCTACGAGCAGTACTTC.

This clone was counted once. The rearrangement uses TRBV4-2 and TRBJ2-1, with 8 nucleotides matching TRBD2. The CDR3 contains 16 residues. V lost 5 bases to trimming and J lost 4 bases; unmatched junction nucleotides: 10. CDR1 LGHNA and CDR2 YNFKEQ come from the germline V gene. CDR3 region: CASSKNIGTRYNEQFF. CDR3 DNA sequence: TGTGCCAGCAGCAAAAATATCGGGACTAGGTACAATGAGCAGTTCTTC.

The chain joins TRBV6-4 to TRBJ2-1; D is unresolved. The CDR3 sequence is 14 residues long. Trimming left V 4 bases short and J 5 bases short, with 12 bases between. Germline V lookup: CDR1 MRHNA, CDR2 SNTAGT. The CDR3 region has the DNA TGTGCCAGCAGTGTAGACGGACCAAACAATGAGCAGTTCTTC. Its protein product is CASSVDGPNNEQFF.